This entry describes one TCR beta chain. What it binds is not known. Distinct nucleotide sequences in the sample also encode this CDR3. Donors in the study were healthy people who gave bone marrow. The data derive from a study of cytomegalovirus exposure and HLA in healthy donors. This CDR3 contains 13 residues. The trim removed 8 bases at V and 7 bases at J, leaving 4 bases unmatched. CDR1 and CDR2 from the germline V gene are SNHLY and FYNNEI. Primers included in the PCR were 60 Vbeta and 13 Jbeta primers. Sequencing used immunoSEQ multiplex PCR; TCRdb keeps in-frame clones, though not all of them. The sample holds 45,000 to 65,000 clones. Findings and limits, study-wide: For most subjects, TCR beta sequences were reported to predict HLA-A and HLA-B alleles with accuracy. Analysis performed later found about 18,000 TCR beta sequences associated with HLA alleles at 0.05 false discovery rate.

The V and J genes are TRBV2 and TRBJ1-5, with 11 bases identical to TRBD1. The sequenced sample was PBMCs. The receptor comes from a man aged 18 to 30 in good health and CMV-seropositive. CDR3 DNA: TGTGCCAGCCGGGACAGGGGGAGGCAGCCCCAGCATTTT. This translates into CASRDRGRQPQHF.